This TCR beta chain stems from a study of blood T cell repertoires in COVID-19. Across the whole study: Samples representing acute and convalescent COVID-19 were sourced from the United States, Italy and Spain. Sources were T cells, B-cell-depleted T cells, or PBMCs; the material itself was cDNA or gDNA.

Source study methods: Estimation of nucleated cell counts relied on the amplification of reference gene primers. The table came from immunoSEQ multiplex PCR; TCRdb's copy has only in-frame clones and leaves some out. V and J calls and clone size are given by that table; D and trimming were obtained from the DNA. The profile shows roughly 280,000 clones, 86% of them singletons. Germline CDR1 and CDR2: KGHSH and LQKENI. Trimming at V came to 4 bases and at J to 4 bases, leaving 5 bases not matched to a gene. The CDR3 runs to 15 residues. The clonotype originates from a man between 18 and 35 years old with active or convalescent COVID-19. This rearrangement joins TRBV18 to TRBJ1-5; 9 bases fit TRBD1. The sequencing sample was made of peripheral blood. The CDR3 loop is CASSQGTGTNQPQHF. DNA for the CDR3: TGTGCCAGCTCACAGGGGACAGGGACTAATCAGCCCCAGCATTTT.